The 26 T cell receptor beta chains below were found in one sample sequenced in a study of T-cell reconstitution after alpha-beta-depleted transplantation in children (dated by TCRdb to 2016 to 2018). Libraries were constructed by PCR. Instrument used: Illumina HiSeq 2500. To normalize quantification of the TCRbeta repertoire, the TCR libraries were built with molecular barcoding that relied on unique molecular identifiers. TCRdb passed the public sequencing reads through fastp at Q25 and MiXCR, retaining productive beta sequences. Here each entry gathers all rows of one CDR3 protein and keeps the most common genes and DNA. The sample table records around 400,000 distinct CDR3 sequences; roughly 20% of these occur just once. Clones ranked in the top ten supply less than 4.5% of the sample. The sample in question was PBMCs from the stem cell graft donor, obtained from the stem cell graft. The source is a human donor who donated a stem cell graft to a child with acute myeloid leukemia.

The V and J genes are TRBV6-5 and TRBJ2-7; D is perhaps TRBD1 or TRBD2 (6 bases each). CDR1 and CDR2 from the germline V gene are MNHEY and SVGAGI. Trimming removed 2 bases at V and 3 bases at J, with 14 bases between. The CDR3 has 15 amino acids. The CDR3 DNA follows: TGTGCCAGCAGTTACGGAGGAGGGGGTGGCTACGAGCAGTACTTC. Amino acids: CASSYGGGGGYEQYF.

The chain is built from TRBV7-8 and TRBJ1-2; 8 bases are shared with TRBD1. Trimming at V came to 6 bases and at J to 3 bases, leaving 6 bases not matched to a gene. Germline assignment: CDR1 SGHVS and CDR2 FQNEAQ. This CDR3 is built from 14 residues. This CDR3 is CASSLDRVDYGYTF. DNA of the CDR3: TGTGCCAGCAGTCTGGACAGGGTGGACTATGGCTACACCTTC.

This clonotype was found a few times. This chain links TRBV12-5 with TRBJ2-4; the match to TRBD1 covers 7 bases. CDR3 size: 14 residues. With 7 bases clipped from V and 8 bases from J, the junction kept 11 bases outside the gene matches. Germline CDR1 and CDR2: LGHNT and FRNRAP. The CDR3 is CASALFTGADIQYF. In nucleotides, the CDR3 is TGTGCTAGTGCCCTTTTCACAGGGGCTGACATTCAGTACTTC.

This clonotype occurred many times. The chain uses TRBV5-1 and TRBJ2-5, with 10 nucleotides matching TRBD2. Per germline, CDR1 SGHRS and CDR2 YFSETQ. The CDR3 totals 16 residues. V shed 2 bases, J shed 5 bases, and the junction held 9 bases outside the gene matches. The CDR3 bases are TGCGCCAGCAGCTTTTTGAGCGGGAGGGCCGGGGAGACCCAGTACTTC. This gives the protein CASSFLSGRAGETQYF.

This clonotype showed up just a few times. The chain is built from TRBV28 and TRBJ2-7; D remains ambiguous. Germline values: CDR1 MDHEN, CDR2 SYDVKM. This CDR3 has 13 residues. V gave up 7 bases and J gave up 3 bases, with 13 bases separating them. The CDR3 DNA sequence: TGTGCCAGCAAGACCAGGTACTACTACGAGCAGTACTTC. Translating gives CASKTRYYYEQYF.

The chain carries TRBV12-3 or TRBV12-4 and TRBJ2-1; 8 positions agree with TRBD1. Unmatched junction bases numbered 13, after V lost 5 bases and J lost 4 bases. The CDR3 has 17 residues. CDR3 amino acids: CASSDTTAGQAYNEQFF. CDR3 nucleotides: TGTGCCAGCAGTGACACCACCGCGGGACAGGCATACAATGAGCAGTTCTTC.

CDR3 residues: CASSPPGVGAYNEQFF. The CDR3 DNA follows: TGTGCCAGCAGCCCACCTGGGGTGGGAGCCTACAATGAGCAGTTCTTC. The chain combines TRBV7-2 with TRBJ2-1, with TRBD2 as a possible D gene (5 bases). The germline V and J ends were trimmed by 5 bases and 2 bases, with 16 bases remaining between them. Germline V gene lookup returns CDR1 SGHTA and CDR2 FQGNSA. CDR3 length equals 16 residues.

The V and J genes are TRBV4-1 and TRBJ2-7; 10 nucleotides match TRBD1. The germline V gene has CDR1 MGHRA and CDR2 YSYEKL. This CDR3 has 16 residues. V was clipped by 5 bases and J by 3 bases; unmatched bases: 10. The CDR3 DNA reads TGCGCCAGCAGCTTATCCGGGACAGGGGAGGGCTACGAGCAGTACTTC. Its translation: CASSLSGTGEGYEQYF.

This clonotype has a count of ten or more. The CDR3 nucleotides are TGTGCCAGCAGTTACTCGAACTACCGAGCAGATACGCAGTATTTT. It codes for CASSYSNYRADTQYF. This chain uses TRBV6-5 with TRBJ2-3; no clear D. The CDR3 sequence is 15 residues long. The ends were cut back, 0 bases at V and 4 bases at J, with 11 bases in the middle. Germline V CDR1 and CDR2: MNHEY, SVGAGI.

The table lists this clonotype with a few counts. V and J are TRBV29-1 and TRBJ2-7, with 7 bases fitting TRBD1. Unmatched junction bases numbered 6, after V lost 4 bases and J lost 6 bases. The CDR3 totals 12 residues. Germline V gene data show CDR1 as SQVTM and CDR2 as ANQGSEA. CDR3 residues: CSVVPGGSEQYF. The DNA of the CDR3 is TGCAGCGTTGTCCCAGGGGGTAGCGAGCAGTACTTC.

This clonotype was counted at least ten times. The rearrangement uses TRBV6-1 and TRBJ2-1, with unresolved D. CDR3 length: 14 amino acids. V lost 3 bases and J 0 bases, leaving 6 bases between the germline ends. From germline, CDR1 is MNHNS and CDR2 SASEGT. The CDR3 DNA sequence: TGTGCCAGCAGTGAGGTTAGCTCCTACAATGAGCAGTTCTTC. This encodes CASSEVSSYNEQFF.

This clonotype came up a few times. The genes are TRBV29-1 and TRBJ2-5; no firm D call. This CDR3 has 12 amino acids. Trimming stripped 6 bases from V and 4 bases from J, with 12 bases between. From germline, CDR1 is SQVTM and CDR2 ANQGSEA. CDR3 nucleotide sequence: TGCAGCGTGACGGGCATAGTAGAGACCCAGTACTTC. Its translation is CSVTGIVETQYF.

V gene TRBV7-9 combines with J gene TRBJ2-3; 9 bases fit TRBD1. Germline V gene lookup returns CDR1 SEHNR and CDR2 FQNEAQ (reference sequence). V gave up 4 bases and J gave up 3 bases; unmatched junction bases: 5. This CDR3 has 15 residues. The CDR3 spells CASSWDRVGTDTQYF. DNA for the CDR3: TGTGCCAGCAGCTGGGACAGGGTCGGTACAGATACGCAGTATTTT. Full variable domain (remainder filled in from reference TRBV7-9 and TRBJ2-3): DTGVSQNPRHKITKRGQNVTFRCDPISEHNRLYWYRQTLGQGPEFLTYFQNEAQLEKSRLLSDRFSAERPKGSFSTLEIQRTEQGDSAMYLCASSWDRVGTDTQYFGPGTRLTVL.

The V call is TRBV7-9, the J call TRBJ2-1, with TRBD2 matching over 11 bases. V trimming: 1 base; J trimming: 4 bases; junction bases outside the gene matches: 6. Germline CDR1 and CDR2: SEHNR and FQNEAQ (reference sequence). CDR3 length: 17 residues. The CDR3 spells CASSLGLAGRGYNEQFF. The CDR3 nucleotides are TGTGCCAGCAGCTTAGGACTAGCGGGAAGGGGATACAATGAGCAGTTCTTC.

This chain connects TRBV29-1 to TRBJ2-7; 7 nucleotides line up with TRBD1. This CDR3 is built from 16 residues. V lost 6 bases to trimming and J lost 3 bases; unmatched junction nucleotides: 17. The germline V gene has CDR1 SQVTM and CDR2 ANQGSEA. CDR3 protein: CSVAASDRVGDYEQYF. CDR3 nucleotides: TGCAGCGTGGCCGCCAGTGACAGGGTGGGGGACTACGAGCAGTACTTC.

In this sample, this clonotype turned up a few times. The chain is built from TRBV28 and TRBJ2-2, with D possibly being TRBD1 (5 bases). Between the trimmed V and J ends, which lost 7 bases and 8 bases, there was a span of 14 bases. Germline values: CDR1 MDHEN, CDR2 SYDVKM. This CDR3 is 13 amino acids long. CDR3 protein: CASKTQGVGELFF. The DNA for the CDR3 is TGTGCCAGCAAGACTCAGGGCGTGGGGGAGCTGTTTTTT.

This chain joins TRBV28 and TRBJ2-1, with D hard to call. The V and J ends lost 2 bases and 4 bases respectively, with 6 bases between them. CDR1 and CDR2 (germline): MDHEN, SYDVKM. The length of the CDR3 is 13 residues. CDR3 in amino acids: CASSLKLYNEQFF. The CDR3, as DNA: TGTGCCAGCAGTTTAAAGCTATACAATGAGCAGTTCTTC.

There are a few counts of this clonotype. V usage is TRBV7-2 and J usage is TRBJ2-3; the D is unclear. Germline V lookup: CDR1 SGHTA, CDR2 FQGNSA. V was pared by 1 base and J by 11 bases, with 16 bases between. This CDR3 region has 14 residues. CDR3 DNA: TGTGCCAGCAGCTTAGGAGCTGGGAACCCTATGCAGTATTTT. Its protein product is CASSLGAGNPMQYF.

The V call is TRBV3-1, the J call TRBJ1-5; D remains unclear. V was clipped by 5 bases and J by 6 bases, with 17 bases between them. Looked up from germline, CDR1 is LGHDT and CDR2 is YNNKEL (reference sequence). This CDR3 spans 15 amino acids. CDR3 protein: CASSETPKTSQPQHF. CDR3 in DNA: TGTGCCAGCAGCGAAACCCCAAAGACAAGTCAGCCCCAGCATTTT.

This clonotype was counted between two and nine times. The chain links TRBV2 to TRBJ2-5; a possible D gene is TRBD1 (5 bases). Between the trimmed V and J ends, which lost 6 bases and 0 bases, there was a span of 5 bases. From germline, CDR1 is SNHLY and CDR2 FYNNEI. This CDR3 is built from 12 residues. DNA for the CDR3: TGTGCCAGCAGGACAGACCAAGAGACCCAGTACTTC. Protein product: CASRTDQETQYF.

CDR3 in amino acids: CSVAEVYNSPLHF. CDR3 coding DNA: TGCAGCGTTGCAGAGGTCTATAATTCACCCCTCCACTTT. This chain links TRBV29-1 with TRBJ1-6; D unclear. The CDR3 spans 13 residues. In germline, CDR1 is SQVTM, CDR2 ANQGSEA. Trimming took 4 bases from V and 3 from J, leaving 7 bases between them.

This clonotype was seen only a few times. This chain uses TRBV24-1 with TRBJ2-1; tentatively, D is TRBD1 or TRBD2 (5 bases each). Trimming cost V 0 bases and J 6 bases, with 11 bases left between them. CDR3 length: 15 amino acids. Germline V lookup: CDR1 KGHDR, CDR2 SFDVKD. The CDR3 loop reads CATSDLTVGGNEQFF. CDR3 sequence (DNA): TGTGCCACCAGTGATTTGACCGTTGGGGGCAATGAGCAGTTCTTC.

There are many counts of this clonotype. The rearrangement links TRBV28 to TRBJ2-7; 8 positions agree with TRBD2. The length of the CDR3 is 15 residues. Germline loops: CDR1 MDHEN, CDR2 SYDVKM. V was clipped by 7 bases and J by 2 bases; unmatched bases: 10. CDR3 in amino acids: CASTRTSPKPYEQYF. CDR3 nucleotides: TGTGCCAGCACGAGGACTAGCCCGAAACCCTACGAGCAGTACTTC. The full variable domain, with the rest looked up from reference TRBV28 and TRBJ2-7, is DVKVTQSSRYLVKRTGEKVFLECVQDMDHENMFWYRQDPGLGLRLIYFSYDVKMKEKGDIPEGYSVSREKKERFSLILESASTNQTSMYLCASTRTSPKPYEQYFGPGTRLTVT.

This clonotype was counted between two and nine times. This sequence joins TRBV10-3 and TRBJ2-7; D is unclear. Between the trimmed V and J ends, which lost 6 bases and 4 bases, there was a span of 10 bases. The CDR3 runs 12 residues. Germline values: CDR1 ENHRY, CDR2 SYGVKD. CDR3 in DNA: TGTGCCATCAGCTCCTCGCGGTACGAGCAGTACTTC. Protein product: CAISSSRYEQYF.

This clonotype was recorded many times. The rearrangement uses TRBV29-1 and TRBJ2-1, with D unresolved. Germline loops: CDR1 SQVTM, CDR2 ANQGSEA. V lost 7 bases and J 5 bases, leaving 9 bases between the germline ends. The CDR3 spans 11 residues. The CDR3 DNA is TGCAGCGCTGGCTTAGACAATGAGCAGTTCTTC. Residues: CSAGLDNEQFF.

This clonotype was observed many times. The J gene is TRBJ2-5, the V gene TRBV12-3 or TRBV12-4; the D is unclear. V lost 6 bases to trimming and J lost 5 bases, with 16 bases between them. This CDR3 region has 14 residues. CDR3: CASRTSTGMETQYF. Here the CDR3 DNA reads TGTGCCAGCAGGACATCGACTGGGATGGAGACCCAGTACTTC.